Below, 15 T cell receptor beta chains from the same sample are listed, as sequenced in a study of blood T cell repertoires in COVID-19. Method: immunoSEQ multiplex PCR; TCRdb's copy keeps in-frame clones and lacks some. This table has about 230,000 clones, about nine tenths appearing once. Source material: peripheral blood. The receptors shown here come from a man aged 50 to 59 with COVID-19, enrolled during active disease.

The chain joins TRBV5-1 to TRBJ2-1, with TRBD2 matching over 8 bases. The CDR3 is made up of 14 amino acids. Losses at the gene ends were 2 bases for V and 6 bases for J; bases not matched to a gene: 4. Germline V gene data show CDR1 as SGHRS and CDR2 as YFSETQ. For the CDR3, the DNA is TGCGCCAGCAGCTTCCCGGGGGGGCCCAATGAGCAGTTCTTC. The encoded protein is CASSFPGGPNEQFF.

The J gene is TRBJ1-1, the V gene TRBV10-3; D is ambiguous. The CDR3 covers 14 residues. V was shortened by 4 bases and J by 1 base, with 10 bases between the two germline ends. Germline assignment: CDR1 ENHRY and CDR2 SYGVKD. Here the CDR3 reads CAISVEGGNTEAFF. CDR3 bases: TGTGCCATCAGTGTAGAGGGCGGGAACACTGAAGCTTTCTTT.

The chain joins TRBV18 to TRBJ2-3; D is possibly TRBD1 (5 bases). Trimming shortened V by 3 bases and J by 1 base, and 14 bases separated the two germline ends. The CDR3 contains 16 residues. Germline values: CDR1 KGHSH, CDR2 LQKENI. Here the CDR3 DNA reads TGTGCCAGCTCACCTCAGGGCAGACTTGGCACAGATACGCAGTATTTT. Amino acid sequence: CASSPQGRLGTDTQYF.

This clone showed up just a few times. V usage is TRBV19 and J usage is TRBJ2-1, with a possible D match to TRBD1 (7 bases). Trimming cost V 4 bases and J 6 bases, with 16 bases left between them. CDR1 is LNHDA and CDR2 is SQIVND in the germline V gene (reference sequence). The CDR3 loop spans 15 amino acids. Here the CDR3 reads CASSTQGGEANEQFF. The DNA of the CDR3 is TGTGCCAGTAGTACTCAGGGGGGAGAGGCCAATGAGCAGTTCTTC.

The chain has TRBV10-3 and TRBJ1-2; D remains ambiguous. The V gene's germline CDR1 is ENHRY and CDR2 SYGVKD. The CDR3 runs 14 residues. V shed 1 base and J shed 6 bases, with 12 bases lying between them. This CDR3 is CAISEWNSLNGYTF. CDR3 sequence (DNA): TGTGCCATCAGTGAGTGGAACAGTTTAAATGGCTACACCTTC.

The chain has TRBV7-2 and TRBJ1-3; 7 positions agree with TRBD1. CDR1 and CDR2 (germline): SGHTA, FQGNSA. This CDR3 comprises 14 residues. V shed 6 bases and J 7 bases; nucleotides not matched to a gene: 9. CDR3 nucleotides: TGTGCCAGCAGAAACGGACAGGCCGGGAACACCATATATTTT. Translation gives CASRNGQAGNTIYF.

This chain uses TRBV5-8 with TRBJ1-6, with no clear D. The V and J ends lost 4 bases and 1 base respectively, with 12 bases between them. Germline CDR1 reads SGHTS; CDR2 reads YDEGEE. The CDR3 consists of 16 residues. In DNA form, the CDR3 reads TGTGCCAGCAGCCCTAAGACTGGGTCCTATAATTCACCCCTCCACTTT. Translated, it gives CASSPKTGSYNSPLHF. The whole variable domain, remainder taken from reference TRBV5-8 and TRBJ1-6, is EAGVTQSPTHLIKTRGQQATLRCSPISGHTSVYWYQQALGLGLQFLLWYDEGEERNRGNFPPRFSGRQFPNYSSELNVNALELEDSALYLCASSPKTGSYNSPLHFGNGTRLTVT.

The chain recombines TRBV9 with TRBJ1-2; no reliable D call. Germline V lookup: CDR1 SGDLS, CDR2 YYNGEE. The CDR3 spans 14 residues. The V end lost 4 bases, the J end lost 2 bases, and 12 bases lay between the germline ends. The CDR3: CASSPARSNYGYTF. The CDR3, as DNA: TGTGCCAGCAGCCCAGCGCGATCCAACTATGGCTACACCTTC.

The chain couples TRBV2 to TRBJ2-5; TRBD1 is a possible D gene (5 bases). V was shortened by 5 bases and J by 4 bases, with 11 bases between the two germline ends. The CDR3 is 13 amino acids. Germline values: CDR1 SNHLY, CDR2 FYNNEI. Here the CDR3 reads CASSPGLRETQYF. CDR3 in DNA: TGTGCCAGCAGTCCAGGGTTGAGAGAGACCCAGTACTTC. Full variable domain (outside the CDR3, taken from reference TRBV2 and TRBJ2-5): EPEVTQTPSHQVTQMGQEVILRCVPISNHLYFYWYRQILGQKVEFLVSFYNNEISEKSEIFDDQFSVERPDGSNFTLKIRSTKLEDSAMYFCASSPGLRETQYFGPGTRLLVL.

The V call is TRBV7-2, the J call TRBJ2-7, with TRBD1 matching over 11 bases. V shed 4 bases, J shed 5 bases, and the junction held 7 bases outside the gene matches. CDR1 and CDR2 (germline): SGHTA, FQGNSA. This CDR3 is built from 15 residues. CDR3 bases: TGTGCCAGCAGCTCCCGGACAGGGGGCCGTGACGAGCAGTACTTC. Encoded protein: CASSSRTGGRDEQYF. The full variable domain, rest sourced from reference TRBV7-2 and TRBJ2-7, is GAGVSQSPSNKVTEKGKDVELRCDPISGHTALYWYRQSLGQGLEFLIYFQGNSAPDKSGLPSDRFSAERTGGSVSTLTIQRTQQEDSAVYLCASSSRTGGRDEQYFGPGTRLTVT.

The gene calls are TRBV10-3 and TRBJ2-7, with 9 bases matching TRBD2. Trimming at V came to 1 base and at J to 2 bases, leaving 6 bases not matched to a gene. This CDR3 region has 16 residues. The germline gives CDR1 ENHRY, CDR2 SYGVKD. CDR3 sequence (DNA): TGTGCCATCAGTGAGTACATAGCGGGGGTCGCCTACGAGCAGTACTTC. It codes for CAISEYIAGVAYEQYF.

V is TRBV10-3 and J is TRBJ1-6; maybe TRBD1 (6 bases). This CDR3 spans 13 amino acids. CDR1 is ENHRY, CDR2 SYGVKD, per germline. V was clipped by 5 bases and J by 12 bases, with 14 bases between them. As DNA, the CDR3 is TGTGCCATCAGTCTCGGACAGAACGAACCCCTCCACTTT. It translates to CAISLGQNEPLHF.

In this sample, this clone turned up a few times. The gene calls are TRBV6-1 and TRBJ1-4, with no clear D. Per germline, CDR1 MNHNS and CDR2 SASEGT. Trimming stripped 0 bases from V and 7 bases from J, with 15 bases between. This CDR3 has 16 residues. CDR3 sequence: CASSEAVRGLGEKLFF. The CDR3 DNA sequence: TGTGCCAGCAGTGAAGCGGTCCGGGGTTTGGGTGAAAAACTGTTTTTT.

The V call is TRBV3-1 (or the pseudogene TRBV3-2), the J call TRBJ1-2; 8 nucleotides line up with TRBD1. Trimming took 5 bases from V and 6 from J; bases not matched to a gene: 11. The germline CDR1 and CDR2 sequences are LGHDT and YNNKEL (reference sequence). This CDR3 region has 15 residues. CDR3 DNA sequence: TGTGCCAGCAGCTCCGGACAGGGCGAGTGGAATGGCTACACCTTC. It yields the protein CASSSGQGEWNGYTF.

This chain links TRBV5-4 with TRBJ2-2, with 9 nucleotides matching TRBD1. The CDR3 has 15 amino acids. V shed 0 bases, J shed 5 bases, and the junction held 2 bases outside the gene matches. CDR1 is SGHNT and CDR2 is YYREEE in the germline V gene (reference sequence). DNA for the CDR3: TGTGCCAGCAGCTTGGACAGGGGGCGGACCGGGGAGCTGTTTTTT. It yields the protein CASSLDRGRTGELFF.